This T cell receptor beta chain originates from a study of beta chain features in type 1 diabetes. The study's findings and limits: PCR could preferentially amplify shorter templates, alike in patients and controls.

This clone was found a few times. Its antigen remains unidentified. Germline V lookup: CDR1 LGHNT, CDR2 FRNRAP. Trimming pared 9 bases from V and 6 bases from J, leaving 9 bases between. The CDR3 sequence is 12 residues long. Expressed TCRB transcripts were sequenced after all isolated RNA was converted to cDNA. TCRdb's copy holds only in-frame clones and misses some; the assay was immunoSEQ multiplex PCR. The sample has 150,000 or so clones, around 8.7% seen once. Material: central memory CD4+ T cells from blood. This receptor was identified in a young man in good health. The chain couples TRBV12-5 to TRBJ1-6, with D tentatively TRBD1 (5 bases). The CDR3 sequence is CASSDSNSPLHF. The DNA for the CDR3 is TGTGCTAGCTCTGACAGTAATTCACCCCTCCACTTT. The whole variable domain, remainder taken from reference TRBV12-5 and TRBJ1-6, is DARVTQTPRHKVTEMGQEVTMRCQPILGHNTVFWYRQTMMQGLELLAYFRNRAPLDDSGMPKDRFSAEMPDATLATLKIQPSEPRDSAVYFCASSDSNSPLHFGNGTRLTVT.